This T cell receptor (beta chain) was recorded in a study of blood T cell repertoires in COVID-19. Per germline, CDR1 WSHSY and CDR2 SAAADI. The CDR3 runs 15 residues. Between the trimmed V and J ends, which lost 10 bases and 0 bases, there was a span of 13 bases. Per the study methods: Amplifying reference gene primers gave estimates of nucleated cell counts. Sequencing was performed with immunoSEQ multiplex PCR; in TCRdb, only in-frame clones are kept and a portion is missing. For V, J and clone size, that table is used; D and trimming come from the DNA. The sample carries a few hundred thousand clones, about 90% recorded once. The study drew participants aged about 18 to 90 years from under 30 US areas. The study assigned cohorts using participant-reported clinical history.

Sequencing was performed on PBMCs or T cells enriched from blood (not recorded which). The chain joins TRBV10-2 to TRBJ2-6; tentatively, D is TRBD2 (6 bases). This receptor was identified in a woman younger than 30 with acute COVID-19. The CDR3: CAILGGISGANVLTF. The CDR3 coding sequence is TGCGCCATCTTAGGAGGGATCTCTGGGGCCAACGTCCTGACTTTC.